The 20 T cell receptor beta chains in this list originate from one sample, sequenced in a study of T cells in Graves' hyperthyroidism and ophthalmopathy. Amplification of TCR beta CDR3 regions used RNA as the template. The TCR CDR3 first-round RT-PCR relied on the HTBI primer set. TCRdb reprocessed the multiplex PCR reads with MiXCR, giving one entry per CDR3 protein. Among 300,000 to 400,000 distinct CDR3 sequences, 13% to 15% were seen once, and the ten largest hold around 19%. Sequencing was carried out using blood. The receptors derive from a woman between 25 and 40 years old with Graves' ophthalmopathy.

The sample holds many counts of this clonotype. The CDR3 DNA sequence: TGCGCCAGCAGCCTATGGAGAACAGGGGAGAGCTCCTACGAGCAGTACTTC. Translated: CASSLWRTGESSYEQYF. This sequence joins TRBV5-1 and TRBJ2-7, with 7 bases aligning to TRBD1. The CDR3 spans 17 residues. Unmatched junction bases numbered 13, after V lost 4 bases and J lost 0 bases. Germline loops: CDR1 SGHRS, CDR2 YFSETQ.

V usage is TRBV7-8 and J usage is TRBJ2-2; TRBD2 agrees at 11 bases. Per germline, CDR1 SGHVS and CDR2 FQNEAQ. V shed 1 base and J 8 bases; nucleotides not matched to a gene: 6. The CDR3 consists of 16 residues. The CDR3 loop reads CASSLVLAGGQGELFF. Written as DNA, the CDR3 is TGTGCCAGCAGCTTAGTCTTAGCGGGGGGGCAGGGGGAGCTGTTTTTT.

The V call is TRBV7-9, the J call TRBJ2-1, with D tentatively TRBD1 (5 bases). This CDR3 is 17 amino acids long. Germline V gene lookup returns CDR1 SEHNR and CDR2 FQNEAQ (reference sequence). Trimming pared 5 bases from V and 0 bases from J, leaving 17 bases between. DNA for the CDR3: TGTGCCAGCAGCCCCAGGGCAGCACAAAGCTCCTACAATGAGCAGTTCTTC. Its protein is CASSPRAAQSSYNEQFF.

Notes on this clonotype: Since a much larger clone is just one base distant, this may be a read error. This chain links TRBV6-1 with TRBJ2-3; the D gene is possibly TRBD1 (6 bases). This CDR3 has 14 amino acids. Germline V gene data show CDR1 as MNHNS and CDR2 as SASEGT. CDR3 bases: TGTGCCAGCGCGAGATCAGGGGTCACAGAGACGCAGTATTTT. This codes for CASARSGVTETQYF.

This clonotype was seen more than once but under ten times. The chain links TRBV15 to TRBJ2-3; D remains ambiguous. CDR1 and CDR2 from the germline V gene are LNHNV and YYDKDF (reference sequence). Trimming pared 0 bases from V and 0 bases from J, leaving 7 bases between. This CDR3 is built from 15 residues. CDR3 DNA sequence: TGTGCCACCAGCAGAGATCCGACTAGCACAGATACGCAGTATTTT. Its protein is CATSRDPTSTDTQYF.

This clonotype came up many times. As DNA, the CDR3 is TGTGCCAGCAGTTACCTGGCAGCCCAAGAGACCCAGTACTTC. As protein: CASSYLAAQETQYF. The V call is TRBV6-5, the J call TRBJ2-5; D not certain. The CDR3 sequence is 14 residues long. V was pared by 2 bases and J by 1 base, with 8 bases between. Germline CDR1 MNHEY, CDR2 SVGAGI.

This clonotype was counted many times. The chain combines TRBV12-3 or TRBV12-4 with TRBJ1-4, with TRBD1 matching 10 bases. Trimming took 5 bases from V and 6 from J; bases not matched to a gene: 9. CDR3 length: 16 amino acids. The CDR3 region has the DNA TGTGCCAGCAGTCCATCCCACGGGACAGGGGATGAAAAACTGTTTTTT. This translates into CASSPSHGTGDEKLFF.

The rearrangement links TRBV5-5 to TRBJ2-3, with a weak D call TRBD1 (5 bases). The CDR3 sequence is 13 residues long. The germline CDR1 and CDR2 sequences are SGHKS and YYEKEE (reference sequence). Trimming removed 1 base at V and 7 bases at J, with 10 bases between. The CDR3 DNA is TGTGCCAGCAGCTTGATGGGGCTAAATACGCAGTATTTT. This sequence encodes CASSLMGLNTQYF.

This clonotype was seen once. The chain employs TRBV28 and TRBJ2-5; 11 bases are a match to TRBD2. Trimming took 4 bases from V and 4 from J; bases not matched to a gene: 14. The CDR3 length is 18 residues. Germline CDR1 reads MDHEN; CDR2 reads SYDVKM. In DNA form, the CDR3 reads TGTGCCAGCAGTTCCCTAGCGGGGGGAGGTGGTCTCGGAGAGACCCAGTACTTC. This encodes CASSSLAGGGGLGETQYF.

In the case of this clonotype: This may come from a read error, since a much larger clone is one base off. The chain carries TRBV7-3 and TRBJ2-1; D gene unclear. The CDR3 loop spans 14 amino acids. The germline CDR1 and CDR2 sequences are SGHTA and FQGTGA. Trimming shortened V by 0 bases and J by 2 bases, and 5 bases separated the two germline ends. The DNA for the CDR3 is TGTGCCAGCAGCTTAACTAGCCCCTACAATGAGCAGTTCTTC. This encodes CASSLTSPYNEQFF.

This clonotype was recorded at least ten times. CDR3 coding DNA: TGTGCCAGCTCACCCCCGGGACAGGGCGGCGGCTACACCTTC. Translation gives CASSPPGQGGGYTF. The chain combines TRBV18 with TRBJ1-2, with TRBD1 identical over 9 bases. After removal of 3 bases from V and 8 bases from J, the junction contained 7 bases not matched to a gene. There are 14 residues in the CDR3. Germline assignment: CDR1 KGHSH and CDR2 LQKENI. Drawing the rest from reference TRBV18 and TRBJ1-2, the complete variable domain is NAGVMQNPRHLVRRRGQEARLRCSPMKGHSHVYWYRQLPEEGLKFMVYLQKENIIDESGMPKERFSAEFPKEGPSILRIQQVVRGDSAAYFCASSPPGQGGGYTFGSGTRLTVV.

At least ten counts were recorded for this clonotype. V gene TRBV20-1 combines with J gene TRBJ1-1; 8 bases agree with TRBD1. Germline assignment: CDR1 DFQATT and CDR2 SNEGSKA (reference sequence). V shed 0 bases, J shed 5 bases, and the junction held 8 bases outside the gene matches. The CDR3 spans 15 residues. CDR3 coding DNA: TGCAGTGCTAGAGATCAGACAGGGGTTTTGACTGAAGCTTTCTTT. It is translated as CSARDQTGVLTEAFF.

There are many counts of this clonotype. The chain carries TRBV11-1 and TRBJ2-2; D gene uncertain. Germline CDR1 is SGHAT and CDR2 is FQDESV (reference sequence). The CDR3 covers 16 residues. The ends were cut back, 5 bases at V and 2 bases at J, with 15 bases in the middle. CDR3 in DNA: TGTGCCAGCAGCCCACATGCAGCTCCCAACACCGGGGAGCTGTTTTTT. Its protein product is CASSPHAAPNTGELFF.

This clonotype has ten or more counts. V usage is TRBV6-2 or TRBV6-3 and J usage is TRBJ2-1, with a weak D call TRBD1 (6 bases). Germline V CDR1 and CDR2: MNHEY, SVGEGT. The germline V and J ends were trimmed by 0 bases and 2 bases, with 14 bases remaining between them. This CDR3 has 17 amino acids. CDR3 amino acids: CASSYSGGEDTYNEQFF. Written as DNA, the CDR3 is TGTGCCAGCAGTTACTCAGGGGGAGAAGACACCTACAATGAGCAGTTCTTC.

This clonotype was seen at least ten times. The V gene is TRBV12-3 or TRBV12-4, the J gene TRBJ2-1; TRBD1 agrees at 8 bases. The CDR3 contains 16 residues. After removal of 6 bases from V and 4 bases from J, the junction contained 11 bases not matched to a gene. The CDR3 protein is CASRPAPGQVYNEQFF. In nucleotides, the CDR3 is TGTGCCAGCAGGCCCGCCCCGGGACAGGTTTACAATGAGCAGTTCTTC.

This chain connects TRBV5-1 to TRBJ2-1; D gene uncertain. The V end was cut by 0 bases, the J end by 7 bases, with 8 bases between. The CDR3 sequence is 13 residues long. Per germline, CDR1 SGHRS and CDR2 YFSETQ. This CDR3 is CASSLGGSNEQFF. DNA for the CDR3: TGCGCCAGCAGCTTGGGGGGTTCAAATGAGCAGTTCTTC.

The rearrangement links TRBV4-1 to TRBJ1-4; D is uncertain. V lost 0 bases to trimming and J lost 7 bases, with 15 bases between them. CDR3 length: 16 residues. Germline loops: CDR1 MGHRA, CDR2 YSYEKL. CDR3 bases: TGCGCCAGCAGCCAAGAAAACAGCCCCGGAGGTGAAAAACTGTTTTTT. Translation gives CASSQENSPGGEKLFF.

A remark on this clonotype: This could be a read error, since a much larger clone is one nucleotide away. This chain links TRBV5-1 with TRBJ2-1; the D is unclear. This CDR3 comprises 16 residues. In germline, CDR1 is SGHRS, CDR2 YFSETQ. V lost 0 bases and J lost 6, with 16 bases in between. The CDR3 DNA reads TGCGCCAGCAGCTTGGATGGGTCCGGGTCCCCCAATGAGCAGTTCTTC. This translates into CASSLDGSGSPNEQFF.

In this sample, this clonotype turned up many times. The chain uses TRBV30 and TRBJ1-1; TRBD1 matches 10 bases. Germline CDR1 GTSNPN, CDR2 SVGIG (reference sequence). This CDR3 spans 14 amino acids. The V and J ends lost 2 bases and 7 bases, in that order; junction bases with no gene match: 7. This chain's CDR3 is CAWSRQGASGEAFF. The CDR3 coding sequence is TGTGCCTGGAGTCGACAGGGGGCGAGTGGTGAAGCTTTCTTT. The variable domain in full, with the rest retrieved from reference TRBV30 and TRBJ1-1, is SQTIHQWPATLVQPVGSPLSLECTVEGTSNPNLYWYRQAAGRGLQLLFYSVGIGQISSEVPQNLSASRPQDRQFILSSKKLLLSDSGFYLCAWSRQGASGEAFFGQGTRLTVV.

This chain links TRBV5-1 with TRBJ1-6; 8 bases match TRBD1. The V gene's germline CDR1 is SGHRS and CDR2 YFSETQ. The CDR3 runs to 16 residues. After removal of 5 bases from V and 7 bases from J, the junction contained 11 bases not matched to a gene. The CDR3 nucleotides read TGCGCCAGCAGGGCTACGACAGGGGCGCCAAATTCACCCCTCCACTTT. As protein: CASRATTGAPNSPLHF.